The clone carrying this T cell receptor (beta chain) was counted ten times or more. The antigen is unknown. Diagnostic conclusions were grounded in clinical symptoms, serum thyroxine, TRAb, thyroid ultrasound and orbital computed tomography. Out of around 9.5 ml of fresh peripheral blood, PBMCs were obtained. This sample was included in a study of Graves' ophthalmopathy and Graves' hyperthyroidism. Study-level findings and limits: Cross-validated, the 13-signature model showed 87.88%/81.08% sensitivity/specificity, and 80%/75% in the test set.

RNA transcripts were the template, and TCR beta CDR3 regions were amplified from them. After a first-round RT-PCR with HTBI primers, a second-round multiplex PCR was run. TCRdb analysed the multiplex PCR reads with MiXCR anew, one entry per CDR3 protein. The data hold 300,000 to 400,000 distinct CDR3 sequences, with about 17% observed a single time. V shed 6 bases, J shed 3 bases, and the junction held 12 bases outside the gene matches. Germline assignment: CDR1 MNHEY and CDR2 SVGEGT. CDR3 length: 16 amino acids. This clonotype was sampled from an adult woman with stable Graves' hyperthyroidism. The J gene is TRBJ2-7, the V gene TRBV6-2 or TRBV6-3, with 9 bases lining up with TRBD2. The sequenced sample was peripheral blood. This chain's CDR3 is CASSSAVGTSFYEQYF. The CDR3, as DNA: TGTGCCAGCAGCTCAGCCGTCGGGACTAGCTTCTACGAGCAGTACTTC.